These 27 T cell receptor beta chains were sequenced from one sample in a study of blood T cell repertoires in COVID-19. Profiling relied on immunoSEQ multiplex PCR, and the TCRdb table lists in-frame clones only, not all of them. The table records about 210,000 clones, 82% of them present only once. The sequenced material came from peripheral blood. The origin of the receptors is a woman between 65 and 79 years old with COVID-19, enrolled during active disease.

The gene calls are TRBV7-9 and TRBJ1-1, with D possibly matching TRBD1 (5 bases). Germline lookup yields CDR1 SEHNR and CDR2 FQNEAQ (reference sequence). The V and J ends lost 5 bases and 6 bases respectively, with 19 bases between them. This CDR3 comprises 15 residues. CDR3 in amino acids: CASSLATGGGAEAFF. CDR3 sequence (DNA): TGTGCCAGCAGCCTTGCTACTGGGGGAGGCGCTGAAGCTTTCTTT.

The V gene is TRBV5-5, the J gene TRBJ2-1, with 7 bases fitting TRBD2. Per germline, CDR1 SGHKS and CDR2 YYEKEE (reference sequence). CDR3 length equals 15 residues. Trimming took 1 base from V and 4 from J; bases not matched to a gene: 5. The chain's CDR3 is CASSLIKRGYNEQFF. DNA for the CDR3: TGTGCCAGCAGCTTGATCAAGCGGGGATACAATGAGCAGTTCTTC. Looking up the rest from reference TRBV5-5 and TRBJ2-1 gives the full variable domain: DAGVTQSPTHLIKTRGQQVTLRCSPISGHKSVSWYQQVLGQGPQFIFQYYEKEERGRGNFPDRFSARQFPNYSSELNVNALLLGDSALYLCASSLIKRGYNEQFFGPGTRLTVL.

The sample holds one count of this clone. The chain couples TRBV28 to TRBJ2-2; D may be TRBD1 (6 bases). From germline, CDR1 is MDHEN and CDR2 SYDVKM. Trimming took 6 bases from V and 1 from J, leaving 15 bases between them. The length of the CDR3 is 16 residues. CDR3 coding DNA: TGTGCCAGCAGCCCCGACAGGACGAGGAACACCGGGGAGCTGTTTTTT. This encodes CASSPDRTRNTGELFF.

The chain combines TRBV29-1 with TRBJ2-3; D unclear. V was shortened by 5 bases and J by 2 bases, with 14 bases between the two germline ends. The CDR3 covers 14 residues. Germline V gene sequence: CDR1 SQVTM, CDR2 ANQGSEA. The CDR3 bases are TGCAGCGTTAAGAGGTCCTTTCCCACAGATACGCAGTATTTT. This sequence encodes CSVKRSFPTDTQYF.

The chain links TRBV6-4 to TRBJ1-1, with 9 bases lining up with TRBD1. The junction had 7 bases not matched to a gene; V was cut back by 10 bases and J by 1 base. Germline V CDR1 and CDR2: MRHNA, SNTAGT. The CDR3 length is 14 residues. The CDR3 region is CATGDRVENTEAFF. For the CDR3, the DNA is TGTGCCACTGGGGACAGGGTAGAGAACACTGAAGCTTTCTTT.

The J gene is TRBJ2-3, the V gene TRBV7-2; possibly TRBD2 for D (5 bases). This CDR3 has 14 residues. Trimming took 4 bases from V and 4 from J, leaving 12 bases between them. The germline V gene encodes CDR1 SGHTA and CDR2 FQGNSA. CDR3 loop: CASSSRTRADTQYF. CDR3 bases: TGTGCCAGCAGCTCACGAACTAGGGCAGATACGCAGTATTTT. Drawing the rest from reference TRBV7-2 and TRBJ2-3, the complete variable domain is GAGVSQSPSNKVTEKGKDVELRCDPISGHTALYWYRQSLGQGLEFLIYFQGNSAPDKSGLPSDRFSAERTGGSVSTLTIQRTQQEDSAVYLCASSSRTRADTQYFGPGTRLTVL.

The rearrangement links TRBV7-9 to TRBJ1-6; D is ambiguous. The CDR3 spans 14 residues. CDR1 and CDR2 from the germline V gene are SEHNR and FQNEAQ (reference sequence). Between the trimmed V and J ends, which lost 8 bases and 7 bases, there was a span of 15 bases. CDR3 sequence: CASRPSGSNSPLHF. The CDR3 nucleotides read TGTGCCAGCCGACCCTCGGGGAGCAATTCACCCCTCCACTTT.

The chain joins TRBV6-1 to TRBJ1-1, with 8 bases that match TRBD1. The length of the CDR3 is 16 residues. V dropped 3 bases and J dropped 1; count of bases not matched to a gene: 7. The germline gives CDR1 MNHNS, CDR2 SASEGT. Here the CDR3 DNA reads TGTGCCAGCAGTGACCAAGGGACAGGCAAGAACACTGAAGCTTTCTTT. Amino acids: CASSDQGTGKNTEAFF.

This chain joins TRBV7-6 and TRBJ2-1; 12 bases fit TRBD2. Germline V gene data show CDR1 as SGHVS and CDR2 as FNYEAQ. The CDR3 has 17 residues. The V and J ends lost 4 bases and 3 bases, in that order; junction bases with no gene match: 7. The CDR3 bases are TGTGCCAGCAGCTCCCTAACTAGCGGGAGGTACTACAATGAGCAGTTCTTC. Protein: CASSSLTSGRYYNEQFF.

In this sample, this clone turned up a few times. This sequence joins TRBV29-1 and TRBJ1-1; D not resolved. The CDR3 runs 12 residues. The V end lost 7 bases, the J end lost 1 base, and 10 bases lay between the germline ends. The germline V gene has CDR1 SQVTM and CDR2 ANQGSEA. The CDR3 sequence: CSALEGNTEAFF. In DNA form, the CDR3 reads TGCAGCGCCCTAGAGGGGAACACTGAAGCTTTCTTT.

The gene calls are TRBV2 and TRBJ2-2; TRBD1 might be the D (6 bases). Germline values: CDR1 SNHLY, CDR2 FYNNEI. The germline V and J ends were trimmed by 5 bases and 7 bases, with 14 bases remaining between them. There are 14 residues in the CDR3. The CDR3 region is CASSRQGHDGELFF. CDR3 in DNA: TGTGCCAGCAGTCGGCAGGGACATGACGGGGAGCTGTTTTTT.

This chain uses TRBV28 with TRBJ2-5; D is ambiguous. Germline CDR1 and CDR2: MDHEN and SYDVKM. Trimming stripped 5 bases from V and 4 bases from J, with 14 bases between. This CDR3 comprises 14 residues. CDR3 coding DNA: TGTGCCAGCAGTCCCGGCGAGCGTCGAGAGACCCAGTACTTC. Translation: CASSPGERRETQYF.

V and J are TRBV10-3 and TRBJ1-2; TRBD1 aligns across 8 bases. Germline CDR1 ENHRY, CDR2 SYGVKD. V trimming: 0 bases; J trimming: 7 bases; junction bases outside the gene matches: 4. The CDR3 is 14 residues long. The CDR3 is CAISESLDRAGYTF. The CDR3 DNA reads as TGTGCCATCAGTGAGTCGCTGGACAGGGCTGGCTACACCTTC.

The chain employs TRBV18 and TRBJ2-1, with 10 bases identical to TRBD2. V trimming: 7 bases; J trimming: 5 bases; junction bases outside the gene matches: 5. This CDR3 region has 14 residues. The germline V gene encodes CDR1 KGHSH and CDR2 LQKENI. This CDR3 is CASLRTSGNNEQFF. As DNA, the CDR3 is TGTGCCAGCTTAAGGACTAGCGGAAACAATGAGCAGTTCTTC.

The chain combines TRBV29-1 with TRBJ2-2; TRBD1 aligns across 8 bases. This CDR3 region has 16 residues. CDR1 SQVTM and CDR2 ANQGSEA come from the germline V gene. V was clipped by 0 bases and J by 6 bases; unmatched bases: 9. CDR3 coding DNA: TGCAGCGTTGAAGATTGGACAGGGAGCCTCCCCGGGGAGCTGTTTTTT. This gives the protein CSVEDWTGSLPGELFF.

There are a few counts of this clone. CDR3 sequence (DNA): TGTGCCAGCAGTACTGCGGACAGGGGAGGATACGAGCAGTACTTC. Protein product: CASSTADRGGYEQYF. The V and J genes are TRBV6-2 or TRBV6-3 and TRBJ2-7; 9 bases are a match to TRBD1. Germline V gene data show CDR1 as MNHEY and CDR2 as SVGEGT. The V segment lost 5 bases and the J segment 4 bases; nucleotides outside the gene matches: 9. The CDR3 contains 15 residues.

This clone was counted a single time. The chain employs TRBV29-1 and TRBJ2-7; 7 bases line up with TRBD1. Germline trimming cut 6 bases from V and 2 bases from J; bases unmatched to any gene: 7. This CDR3 is built from 13 residues. Germline-derived CDR1 and CDR2 are SQVTM and ANQGSEA. CDR3 nucleotide sequence: TGCAGCGTCGTTAGGGACAGAGCCTACGAGCAGTACTTC. Translating gives CSVVRDRAYEQYF.

The chain uses TRBV28 and TRBJ2-7; D may be TRBD2 (6 bases). The CDR3 runs 13 residues. Germline CDR1 MDHEN, CDR2 SYDVKM. The V gene lost 7 bases and the J gene lost 3 bases, with 13 bases spanning the gap. The CDR3 DNA follows: TGTGCCAGCAATAGCGGACGCCTCTACGAGCAGTACTTC. It yields the protein CASNSGRLYEQYF.

This chain links TRBV5-6 with TRBJ1-3; 7 positions agree with TRBD1. With 4 bases clipped from V and 2 bases from J, the junction kept 9 bases outside the gene matches. The germline gives CDR1 SGHDT, CDR2 YYEEEE. The CDR3 consists of 16 residues. The CDR3 spells CASSQRGGAAGNTIYF. Written as DNA, the CDR3 is TGTGCCAGCAGCCAAAGAGGGGGCGCGGCTGGAAACACCATATATTTT.

The V gene is TRBV5-8, the J gene TRBJ1-2, with a weak D call TRBD1 (5 bases). Germline loops: CDR1 SGHTS, CDR2 YDEGEE. The CDR3 is 12 amino acids. V shed 4 bases and J shed 4 bases, with 8 bases lying between them. In DNA, the CDR3 is TGTGCCAGCAGCCAGGGAGGCTATGGCTACACCTTC. It codes for CASSQGGYGYTF. The full variable domain, with the rest looked up from reference TRBV5-8 and TRBJ1-2, is EAGVTQSPTHLIKTRGQQATLRCSPISGHTSVYWYQQALGLGLQFLLWYDEGEERNRGNFPPRFSGRQFPNYSSELNVNALELEDSALYLCASSQGGYGYTFGSGTRLTVV.

The chain employs TRBV30 and TRBJ2-3; 12 bases fit TRBD2. CDR1 GTSNPN and CDR2 SVGIG come from the germline V gene (reference sequence). This CDR3 region has 15 residues. The V segment lost 2 bases and the J segment 4 bases; nucleotides outside the gene matches: 4. CDR3 in DNA: TGTGCCTGGAGTAGACTAGCGGGAGTCGCAGATACGCAGTATTTT. This encodes CAWSRLAGVADTQYF.

This chain connects TRBV7-2 to TRBJ2-3; 10 bases are shared with TRBD2. V was clipped by 3 bases and J by 7 bases; unmatched bases: 7. The CDR3 has 15 residues. From germline, CDR1 is SGHTA and CDR2 FQGNSA. CDR3 sequence: CASSLLAGVVNTQYF. The CDR3 nucleotides are TGTGCCAGCAGCTTGCTAGCGGGAGTTGTAAATACGCAGTATTTT.

CDR3 DNA sequence: TGTGCCACCAGCAGAGATCGCGACTTACAAGAGACCCAGTACTTC. Protein product: CATSRDRDLQETQYF. The gene calls are TRBV15 and TRBJ2-5; no clear D. The V and J ends lost 0 bases and 2 bases respectively, with 10 bases between them. The germline V gene has CDR1 LNHNV and CDR2 YYDKDF (reference sequence). The CDR3 extends over 15 amino acids.

This chain's CDR3 is CASSPQGPGKETQYF. CDR3 nucleotides: TGTGCCAGCAGCCCTCAGGGCCCAGGAAAAGAGACCCAGTACTTC. The chain recombines TRBV7-9 with TRBJ2-5; a weak D match, TRBD1 (5 bases). With 5 bases removed from V and 3 bases from J, the gap between germline ends came to 16 bases. Germline V gene sequence: CDR1 SEHNR, CDR2 FQNEAQ (reference sequence). The CDR3 loop spans 15 amino acids.

The V call is TRBV15, the J call TRBJ1-2; 11 positions match TRBD1. With 0 bases clipped from V and 8 bases from J, the junction kept 11 bases outside the gene matches. The germline V gene encodes CDR1 LNHNV and CDR2 YYDKDF (reference sequence). CDR3 length: 17 amino acids. The CDR3 loop reads CATSRDLSGQGARGYTF. The CDR3 DNA reads TGTGCCACCAGCAGAGATCTCTCAGGACAGGGGGCGCGCGGCTACACCTTC. Based on the CDR3 plus reference TRBV15 and TRBJ1-2, the full variable domain is DAMVIQNPRYQVTQFGKPVTLSCSQTLNHNVMYWYQQKSSQAPKLLFHYYDKDFNNEADTPDNFQSRRPNTSFCFLDIRSPGLGDTAMYLCATSRDLSGQGARGYTFGSGTRLTVV.

This rearrangement joins TRBV5-1 to TRBJ2-5, with 12 bases that match TRBD1. The CDR3 sequence is 16 residues long. From germline, CDR1 is SGHRS and CDR2 YFSETQ. With V trimmed by 4 bases and J by 4 bases, 8 bases remained unmatched. The CDR3 DNA sequence: TGCGCCAGCAGCGGCACCGGGACAGGGGGCGCAGAGACCCAGTACTTC. Amino acids: CASSGTGTGGAETQYF.

This chain's CDR3 is CASSLGSGGMITEAFF. In DNA, the CDR3 is TGTGCCAGCAGCTTAGGATCAGGGGGCATGATCACTGAAGCTTTCTTT. The V and J genes are TRBV11-2 and TRBJ1-1; 8 bases align to TRBD1. V shed 1 base, J shed 4 bases, and the junction held 8 bases outside the gene matches. This CDR3 comprises 16 residues. CDR1 and CDR2 from the germline V gene are SGHAT and FQNNGV.